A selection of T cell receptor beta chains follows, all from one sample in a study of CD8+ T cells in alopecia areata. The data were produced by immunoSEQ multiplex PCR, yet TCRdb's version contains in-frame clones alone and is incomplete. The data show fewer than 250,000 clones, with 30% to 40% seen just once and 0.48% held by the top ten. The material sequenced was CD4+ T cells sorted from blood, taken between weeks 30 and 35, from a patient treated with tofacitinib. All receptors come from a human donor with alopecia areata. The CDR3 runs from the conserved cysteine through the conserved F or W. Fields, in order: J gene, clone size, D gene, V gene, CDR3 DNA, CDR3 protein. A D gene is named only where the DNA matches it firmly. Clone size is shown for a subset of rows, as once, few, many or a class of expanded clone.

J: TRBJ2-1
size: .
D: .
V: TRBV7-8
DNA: TGTGCCAGCAGCCCGCGACTAGGGGGAACATACAATGAGCAGTTCTTC
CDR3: CASSPRLGGTYNEQFF

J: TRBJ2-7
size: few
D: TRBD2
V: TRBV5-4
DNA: TGTGCCAGCAGCTCGGGGACTAGCGGGGCGTACGAGCAGTACTTC
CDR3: CASSSGTSGAYEQYF

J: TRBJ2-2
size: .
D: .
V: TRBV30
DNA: TGTGCCTGGAGTGTGTTAGGGGAGAACACCGGGGAGCTGTTTTTT
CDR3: CAWSVLGENTGELFF

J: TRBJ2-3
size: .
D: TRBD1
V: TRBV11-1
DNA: TGTGCCAGCAGCCTACGTGACAGGGGAGATACGCAGTATTTT
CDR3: CASSLRDRGDTQYF

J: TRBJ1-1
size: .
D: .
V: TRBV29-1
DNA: TGCAGCTCAAACGGGGTGGACACTGAAGCTTTCTTT
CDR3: CSSNGVDTEAFF

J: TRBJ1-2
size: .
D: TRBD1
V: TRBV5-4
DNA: TGTGCCAGCAGCTCGGACAGGGGGCGAGTTGGCGGCTACACCTTC
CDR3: CASSSDRGRVGGYTF

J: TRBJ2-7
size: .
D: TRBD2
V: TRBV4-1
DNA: TGCGCCAGCAGCTCTCCTCCTAGCGGGAGCTACGAGCAGTACTTC
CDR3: CASSSPPSGSYEQYF

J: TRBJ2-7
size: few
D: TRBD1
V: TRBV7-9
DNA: TGTGCCAGCAGCTCGGGACAGGACTACGAGCAGTACTTC
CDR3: CASSSGQDYEQYF

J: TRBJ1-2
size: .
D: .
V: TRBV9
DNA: TGTGCCAGCAGCGCCTACTACACCTTC
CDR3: CASSAYYTF

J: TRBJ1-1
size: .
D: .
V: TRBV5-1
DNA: TGCGCCAGCGGGGTGGACACGAACACTGAAGCTTTCTTT
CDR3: CASGVDTNTEAFF

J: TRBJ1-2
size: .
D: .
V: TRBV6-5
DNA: TGTGCCAGCAGTTTAAGTTACCGCGTCTATGGCTACACCTTC
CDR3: CASSLSYRVYGYTF

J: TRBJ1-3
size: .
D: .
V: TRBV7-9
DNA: TGTGCCAGCAGTTATAGCACTGTTGGAAACACCATATATTTT
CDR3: CASSYSTVGNTIYF

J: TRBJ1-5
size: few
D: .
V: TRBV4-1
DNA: TGCGCCAGCAGCCAAGCCCACCGTTCTTATCAGCCCCAGCATTTT
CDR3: CASSQAHRSYQPQHF

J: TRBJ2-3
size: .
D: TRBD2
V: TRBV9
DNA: TGTGCCAGCAGCGTAGCGGGGGGGCTGGCAGATACGCAGTATTTT
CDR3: CASSVAGGLADTQYF

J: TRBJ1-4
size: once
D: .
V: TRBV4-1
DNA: TGCGCCAGCAGCCAAGGCAGGGGAGGGATTAATGAAAAACTGTTTTTT
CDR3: CASSQGRGGINEKLFF

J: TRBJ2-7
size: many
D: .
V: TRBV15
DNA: TGTGCCACCAGCGTGGGGGGCGCCATCTCCTACGAGCAGTACTTC
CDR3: CATSVGGAISYEQYF

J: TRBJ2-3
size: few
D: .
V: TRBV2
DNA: TGTGCCAGCAGGCAGGGGCCGAGTACAGATACGCAGTATTTT
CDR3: CASRQGPSTDTQYF

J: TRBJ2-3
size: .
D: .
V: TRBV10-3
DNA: TGTGCCATCAGCGTGGGGCGAGTTGGCACAGATACGCAGTATTTT
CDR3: CAISVGRVGTDTQYF

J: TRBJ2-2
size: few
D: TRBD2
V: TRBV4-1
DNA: TGCGCCAGCAGCCAAGATTGGCGGGAGTTGTTTTTT
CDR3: CASSQDWRELFF

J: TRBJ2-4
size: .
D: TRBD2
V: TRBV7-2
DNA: TGTGCCAGCAGCTTAGATCTGTCTAGCGGGAGGTCCAAAAACATTCAGTACTTC
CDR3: CASSLDLSSGRSKNIQYF

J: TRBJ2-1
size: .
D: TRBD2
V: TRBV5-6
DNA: TGTGCCAGCAGCTTCCCGAGACTAGCGGAAGCCTACAATGAGCAGTTCTTC
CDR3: CASSFPRLAEAYNEQFF

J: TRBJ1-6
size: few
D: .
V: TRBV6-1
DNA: TGTGCCAGCAGTGAAAGGGAAGGGGGATCACCCCTCCACTTT
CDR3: CASSEREGGSPLHF

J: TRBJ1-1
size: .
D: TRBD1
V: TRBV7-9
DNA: TGTGCCAGCAGCTTAGAGACAGGGTGGAACACTGAAGCTTTCTTT
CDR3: CASSLETGWNTEAFF

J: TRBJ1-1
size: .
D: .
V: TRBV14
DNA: TGTGCCAGCAGCCAACTGACGGAGGAAGCTTTCTTT
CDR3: CASSQLTEEAFF

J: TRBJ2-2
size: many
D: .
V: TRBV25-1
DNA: TGTGCCAGCAGTGAGCAGGGCCGGACCGGGGAGCTGTTTTTT
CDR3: CASSEQGRTGELFF

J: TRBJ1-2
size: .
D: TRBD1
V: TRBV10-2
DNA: TGCGCCAGCAGTAGTAAGGGACAGGGAAACTATGGCTACACCTTC
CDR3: CASSSKGQGNYGYTF

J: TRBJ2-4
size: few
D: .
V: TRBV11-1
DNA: TGTGCCAGCAGCTTACGGGGCCCTCTCGCCCAAAACATTCAGTACTTC
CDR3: CASSLRGPLAQNIQYF

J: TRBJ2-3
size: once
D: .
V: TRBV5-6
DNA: TGTGCCAGCAGCGCCCCCCCCGGGCGGGCGCAGTATTTT
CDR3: CASSAPPGRAQYF

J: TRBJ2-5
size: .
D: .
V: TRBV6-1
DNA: TGTGCCAGCAGTTTTCGGTCCGAAGGGACCCAGTACTTC
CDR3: CASSFRSEGTQYF

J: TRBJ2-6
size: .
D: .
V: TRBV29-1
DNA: TGCAGCGTTGAATTGCCAGTCTCTGGGGCCAACGTCCTGACTTTC
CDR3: CSVELPVSGANVLTF

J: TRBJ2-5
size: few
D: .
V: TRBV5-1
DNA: TGCGCCAGCAGCCCCACTGGTGAGACCCAGTACTTC
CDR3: CASSPTGETQYF

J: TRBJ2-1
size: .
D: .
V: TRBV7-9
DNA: TGTGCCAGCAGCTTAGAGGCCAGACACAATGAGCAGTTCTTC
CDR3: CASSLEARHNEQFF

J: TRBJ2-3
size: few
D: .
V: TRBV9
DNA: TGTGCCAGCAGCTCCCCGGGGGGCAGAAGTAGCACAGATACGCAGTATTTT
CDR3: CASSSPGGRSSTDTQYF

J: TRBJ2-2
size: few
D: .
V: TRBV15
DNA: TGTGCCACCAGCAGAGATTGGACAGCCGGGGAGCTGTTTTTT
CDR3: CATSRDWTAGELFF

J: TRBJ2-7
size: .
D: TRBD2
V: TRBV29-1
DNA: TGCAGCGTTGAAGAGTCTAGCGGGAGATCTCACGAGCAGTACTTC
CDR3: CSVEESSGRSHEQYF

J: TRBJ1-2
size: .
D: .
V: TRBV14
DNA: TGTGCCAGCAGCATCATGGTGAACTATGGCTACACCTTC
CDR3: CASSIMVNYGYTF

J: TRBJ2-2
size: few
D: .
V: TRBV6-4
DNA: TGTGCCAGCAGTCCCTTGGGGAACACCGGGGAGCTGTTTTTT
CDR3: CASSPLGNTGELFF

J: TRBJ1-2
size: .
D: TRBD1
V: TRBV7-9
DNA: TGTGCCAGCAGCTCCGGGACAGGGCATGGCTACACCTTC
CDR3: CASSSGTGHGYTF

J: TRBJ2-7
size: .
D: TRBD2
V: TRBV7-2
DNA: TGTGCCAGCAGCTTTGGCGGGGGATACGAGCAGTACTTC
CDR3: CASSFGGGYEQYF

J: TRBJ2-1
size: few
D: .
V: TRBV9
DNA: TGTGCCAGCAGCGTAGTAGGGGGACTAATGTCTAATGAGCAGTTCTTC
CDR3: CASSVVGGLMSNEQFF

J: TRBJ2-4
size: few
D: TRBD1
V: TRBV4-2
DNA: TGTGCCAGCAGCCAAGGGACAGGGGTAGCCAAAAACATTCAGTACTTC
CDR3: CASSQGTGVAKNIQYF

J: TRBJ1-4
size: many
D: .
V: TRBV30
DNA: TGTGCCTCAACCTGGGACCAGTTGAATGAAAAACTGTTTTTT
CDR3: CASTWDQLNEKLFF

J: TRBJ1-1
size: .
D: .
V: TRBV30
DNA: TGTGCCTGGAGTGTCACTCGGGGCCTGAACACTGAAGCTTTCTTT
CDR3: CAWSVTRGLNTEAFF

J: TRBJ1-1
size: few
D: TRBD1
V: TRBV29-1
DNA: TGCAGCGTAGTAGGACAGGGAGGCACTGAAGCTTTCTTT
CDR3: CSVVGQGGTEAFF